Each of the 8 T cell receptor beta chains below was sequenced from the same sample in a study of blood T cell repertoires in COVID-19. Measured with immunoSEQ multiplex PCR; TCRdb has only the in-frame clones, and not every one. The sample consists of 180,000 or so clones, roughly 80% of them appearing once. Sequencing was done on a sample of peripheral blood. The receptors here all came from a man in his fifties or sixties who had recovered from COVID-19.

The J gene is TRBJ1-4, the V gene TRBV27; D uncertain. V was pared by 1 base and J by 7 bases, with 16 bases between. Germline V gives CDR1 MNHEY, CDR2 SMNVEV (reference sequence). The CDR3 covers 16 residues. The CDR3 nucleotides are TGTGCCAGCAGTTTATTGCCGGGAAGTGGAGGTGAAAAACTGTTTTTT. It specifies CASSLLPGSGGEKLFF.

The J gene is TRBJ2-7, the V gene TRBV28; a weak D match, TRBD2 (6 bases). The CDR3 has 18 residues. V was cut by 5 bases and J by 0 bases, with 23 bases left in between. Per germline, CDR1 MDHEN and CDR2 SYDVKM. In DNA, the CDR3 is TGTGCCAGCAGTCCCGACGGCCATCTAGCGAGTAGCTCCTACGAGCAGTACTTC. It codes for CASSPDGHLASSSYEQYF.

This clone was counted between two and nine times. This sequence joins TRBV5-1 and TRBJ1-4; maybe TRBD1 (5 bases). The germline gives CDR1 SGHRS, CDR2 YFSETQ. The CDR3 is made up of 15 amino acids. V was pared by 0 bases and J by 8 bases, with 14 bases between. As DNA, the CDR3 is TGCGCCAGCAGCTTGGGGGTCCGGGGGAGCGAAAAACTGTTTTTT. This gives the protein CASSLGVRGSEKLFF.

This clone was observed a few times. The CDR3 loop reads CASSEGELDEQFF. As DNA, the CDR3 is TGTGCCAGCAGTGAGGGGGAGTTGGATGAGCAGTTCTTC. The V call is TRBV27, the J call TRBJ2-1, with a possible D match to TRBD1 (6 bases). Trimming shortened V by 5 bases and J by 8 bases, and 13 bases separated the two germline ends. Looked up from germline, CDR1 is MNHEY and CDR2 is SMNVEV (reference sequence). The CDR3 runs 13 residues.

The V and J genes are TRBV7-3 and TRBJ1-6; no definite D call. The CDR3 is 12 residues long. Trimming took off 2 bases at V and 10 bases at J, with 6 bases between the two ends. Germline V gene sequence: CDR1 SGHTA, CDR2 FQGTGA. The CDR3 here is CASSLLGSPLHF. CDR3 coding DNA: TGTGCCAGCAGCTTATTGGGCTCACCCCTCCACTTT.

V and J are TRBV7-6 and TRBJ2-2, with 9 bases lining up with TRBD2. V shed 3 bases and J 0 bases; nucleotides not matched to a gene: 5. This CDR3 has 17 residues. Germline CDR1 and CDR2: SGHVS and FNYEAQ. CDR3 loop: CASSFRTSVANTGELFF. The DNA of the CDR3 is TGTGCCAGCAGCTTCAGGACTAGCGTGGCGAACACCGGGGAGCTGTTTTTT.

The V and J genes are TRBV7-2 and TRBJ1-6, with 7 nucleotides matching TRBD1. The CDR3 has 15 residues. Germline V gene lookup returns CDR1 SGHTA and CDR2 FQGNSA. V shed 4 bases, J shed 5 bases, and the junction held 5 bases outside the gene matches. The CDR3 region has the DNA TGTGCCAGCAGCTCCCAGACAGGGAATAATTCACCCCTCCACTTT. Encoded protein: CASSSQTGNNSPLHF.

V is TRBV28 and J is TRBJ2-2, with 14 bases lining up with TRBD2. Germline CDR1 reads MDHEN; CDR2 reads SYDVKM. This CDR3 contains 15 residues. J gave up 5 bases and V 6 bases, and 2 bases lay outside the gene matches. DNA of the CDR3: TGTGCCAGCAGCCGACTAGCGGGAGGGACCGGGGAGCTGTTTTTT. Amino acids: CASSRLAGGTGELFF.